The sequence of this TCR beta chain was determined in a study of blood T cell repertoires in COVID-19. Per the original methods: Reference gene primer amplification gave nucleated cell count estimates. Clones were sequenced by immunoSEQ multiplex PCR, and TCRdb holds only the in-frame ones, with some missing. D and trimming were read from the DNA, whereas the V and J calls and clone size are those reported in that table. The sample includes 150,000 to 200,000 clones, around 91% of them seen just once. The CDR3 runs to 13 residues. The V end lost 11 bases, the J end lost 4 bases, and 17 bases lay between the germline ends. In germline, CDR1 is LNHDA, CDR2 SQIVND (reference sequence).

This sequence originates from a woman aged 18-30 years who had recovered from COVID-19. The genes are TRBV19 and TRBJ2-5, with D possibly matching TRBD1 (5 bases). Sample: PBMCs or T cells enriched from blood (not recorded which). The chain's CDR3 is CAGAVVAGETQYF. CDR3 sequence (DNA): TGTGCCGGGGCGGTGGTAGCTGGAGAGACCCAGTACTTC. The entire variable domain, with the rest obtained from reference TRBV19 and TRBJ2-5, is as follows: DGGITQSPKYLFRKEGQNVTLSCEQNLNHDAMYWYRQDPGQGLRLIYYSQIVNDFQKGDIAEGYSVSREKKESFPLTVTSAQKNPTAFYLCAGAVVAGETQYFGPGTRLLVL.